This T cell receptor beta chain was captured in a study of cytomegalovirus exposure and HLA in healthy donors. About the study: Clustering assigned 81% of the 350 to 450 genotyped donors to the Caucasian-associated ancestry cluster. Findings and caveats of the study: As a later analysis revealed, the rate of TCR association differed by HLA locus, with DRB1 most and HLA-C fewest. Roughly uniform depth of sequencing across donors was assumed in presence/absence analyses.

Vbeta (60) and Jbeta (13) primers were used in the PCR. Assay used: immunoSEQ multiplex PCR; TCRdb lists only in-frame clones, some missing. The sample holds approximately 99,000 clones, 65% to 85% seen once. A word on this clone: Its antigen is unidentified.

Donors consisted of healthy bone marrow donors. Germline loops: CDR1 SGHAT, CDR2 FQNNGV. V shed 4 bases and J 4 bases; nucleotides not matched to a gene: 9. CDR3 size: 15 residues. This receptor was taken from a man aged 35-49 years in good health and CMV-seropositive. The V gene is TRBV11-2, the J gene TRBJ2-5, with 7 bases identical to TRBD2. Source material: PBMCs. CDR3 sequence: CASSSFQSSGETQYF. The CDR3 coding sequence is TGTGCCAGCAGCTCTTTCCAATCTAGCGGAGAGACCCAGTACTTC.